This T cell receptor beta chain was observed in a study of healthy donors' naive CD4 and CD8 T cells. This CDR3 comprises 15 residues. The germline CDR1 and CDR2 sequences are LNHDA and SQIVND (reference sequence). Deletions cut 1 base from V and 5 bases from J, with 12 bases between. Concerning this clonotype itself: Its antigen is undetermined.

A linear amplification protocol produced the TCR libraries from around 500 ng of total RNA. From the reads, TCRdb called clonotypes with MiXCR, one entry per CDR3 protein. Here the sample spans approximately 200,000 distinct CDR3 sequences, around three quarters being singletons. Naive T cells were sorted: CD4+CD8-CD45RO-CD45RA+ for CD4+, CD8+CD4-CD45RA+CD27bright for CD8+. Whole-study findings and limits: Positive CDR3 charge linked to CD4+ cells, negative to CD8+ cells.

Sequenced material: naive CD4+ and CD8+ T cells sorted from blood, pooled from several donors. The V call is TRBV19, the J call TRBJ2-1; D is unresolved. The receptor's source is a pool of human donors in good health; the sample pools cells from several healthy donors. The DNA for the CDR3 is TGTGCCAGTAGTATAGGCCCTCTGGAACACAATGAGCAGTTCTTC. Protein: CASSIGPLEHNEQFF.